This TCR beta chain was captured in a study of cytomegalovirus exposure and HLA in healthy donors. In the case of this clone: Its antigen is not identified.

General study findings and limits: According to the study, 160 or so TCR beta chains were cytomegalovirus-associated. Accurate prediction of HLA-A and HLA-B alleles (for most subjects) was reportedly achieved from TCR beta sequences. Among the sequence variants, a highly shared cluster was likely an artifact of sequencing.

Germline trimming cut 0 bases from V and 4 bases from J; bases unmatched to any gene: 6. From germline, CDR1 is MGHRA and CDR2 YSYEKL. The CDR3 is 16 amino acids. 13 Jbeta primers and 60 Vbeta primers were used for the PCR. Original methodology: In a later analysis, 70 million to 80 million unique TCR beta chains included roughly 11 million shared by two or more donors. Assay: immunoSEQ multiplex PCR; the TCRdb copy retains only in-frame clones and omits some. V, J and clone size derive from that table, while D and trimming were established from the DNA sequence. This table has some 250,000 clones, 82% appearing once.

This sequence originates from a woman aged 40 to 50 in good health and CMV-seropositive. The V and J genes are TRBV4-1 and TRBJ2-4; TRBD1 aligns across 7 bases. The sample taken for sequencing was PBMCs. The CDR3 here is CASSQESKQGKNIQYF. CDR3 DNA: TGCGCCAGCAGCCAAGAATCTAAACAGGGGAAAAACATTCAGTACTTC.